This T cell receptor beta chain stems from a study of shared clonotypes between healthy human individuals (dated by TCRdb to 2020 to 2021). General notes on the study: The cohort included a few men and a couple of women between 18 and 49 years of age. Per donor, leukapheresis produced somewhere between about 0.8 and 9.5 billion PBMCs. For each donor, three plates each were used for CD4 naive and CD4 memory, two plates were used for CD8 naive, and one plate was used for CD8 memory. To estimate repertoire size and how much clonotypes are shared between individuals, the study performed deep sequencing of blood TCR repertoires from about five healthy adults. To increase sequencing depth and limit assay-specific biases, different laboratories used diverse techniques to prepare libraries and sequence TCR repertoires.

V is shortened by 1 base, J by 2 bases, and the region joining them spans 6 bases. According to the germline V gene, CDR1 reads SGHVS and CDR2 reads FQNEAQ. Counted from cysteine to phenylalanine, this CDR3 has 13 amino acids. CDR3 DNA is the only sequence kept; it has 39 bases, read in frame from the first base. Study-wide findings and limitations: Because the study included only a small number of donors, the genetic and exposure-history diversity represented was limited. Sampling was limited to blood, and TCR repertoires in tissue likely differ from TCR repertoires in blood. Compared with non-shared clonotypes, clonotypes shared by all four sorted-subset donors had higher generation probabilities. Based on pairwise subsampling, the degree of clonotype sharing among donors was expected to be affected by sequencing depth. Across a few donors, roughly 5% of naive CD4, roughly 3.3% of naive CD8, under 2.5% of memory CD4, and about 0.44% of memory CD8 clonotypes were shared. Estimated clonotype richness was generally larger for naive than for memory subsets. Incomplete sequencing was indicated by rarefaction of sorted-subset datasets, despite the large sequencing depth.

CD8 naive samples were obtained by positive selection for CCR7 among CD45RO-negative cells, yielding a CD45RA+CCR7+ population from which TemRA cells were excluded. The donors were healthy, HIV-negative adults with no recently reported acute infections or vaccinations. Every donor was a Caucasian adult residing in Nashville, Tennessee, USA. Blood was obtained by leukapheresis, after which PBMCs were separated by Ficoll-Histopaque density gradient centrifugation and cryopreserved in liquid nitrogen vapor phase. Analytical flow cytometry was used to check the purity and quantity of each magnetically sorted T cell population. Genomic DNA was isolated from every sorted fraction and measured by UV absorbance on a Nanodrop 2000c. A note on this clone: No cognate antigen has been identified for it. Base qualities were left out, and no much larger clone turns up one base away. Within the sample, other DNA sequences also encode this same CDR3.

Using the deep immunoSEQ assay, TCR CDR3 regions were amplified from genomic DNA by multiplex PCR. Extracted genomic DNA from each cell subset was spread evenly across all wells of several immunoSEQ 96-well plates, with each plate serving as a replicate. For sorted subsets, each replicate PCR was loaded with roughly 200 ng genomic DNA, equivalent to 30,000 or so T cell genomes. Purified libraries were quantified with a Qubit 3.0 fluorometer, sized on a Bioanalyzer 2100, and re-quantified with the KAPA Library Quantification kit. Each immunoSEQ 96-well plate was sequenced on its own single-read 150-cycle Illumina NextSeq 550 flow cell. Under the source paper's analysis protocol: Because only junctional sequences without quality scores were contained in the immunoSEQ output, filtering matching that applied to full-length reads could not be performed. Sequences were annotated with PyIR, a Python wrapper for IgBLAST v1.9, using IMGT germline references to assign V/J genes and CDR3. Reads with weak V/J assignments (E-value above 1e-6), missing CDR3, stop codons, out-of-frame junctions, or ambiguous translated residues were removed. V3J clonotypes were defined as sequences sharing an identical inferred V gene, J gene, and CDR3 amino acid sequence. Percentage overlap between repertoires was computed as shared unique clonotypes divided by the size of the smaller repertoire. RTK rarefaction, the Chao1 estimator, and Recon v2.1 estimates of unobserved clonotypes were used to assess repertoire richness. OLGA was used to compute generation probabilities for all TCRbeta clonotypes that the gDNA method yielded from several donors. TCRdb took over this immuneACCESS table, retaining in-frame rearrangements with V and J assigned. Such tables are incomplete; in checked studies, under half of the missing clones stem from an unresolved V gene, and the remainder is unexplained. The DNA gave D and trimming, while V, J and clone size come from that table. This sample gives over 2 million clones in total; 85% to 95% of them show up just once. About 1.1% of the sample goes to the ten largest clones.

The receptor was derived from a man younger than 30 in good health. The sequenced material came from naive CD8+ T cells sorted from blood. The cell subset or site label for this specimen denotes: CD45RA+CCR7+. Recombination linked TRBV7-8 to TRBJ2-7, with no reliable assignment of the D segment. The sequence in DNA is TGTGCCAGCAGCTTAGACGGAACCTACGAGCAGTACTTC. It translates as CASSLDGTYEQYF.